This record concerns one T cell receptor (beta chain) sequence. The CDR3 covers 16 residues. From germline, CDR1 is MNHGY and CDR2 SAAAGT. Unmatched junction bases numbered 2, after V lost 0 bases and J lost 2 bases. The sample comes from a study of blood T cell repertoires in COVID-19. Background on the study: The analysed material was cDNA or gDNA that came from T cells, B-cell-depleted T cells, or PBMCs.

The data were produced by immunoSEQ multiplex PCR, yet TCRdb's version contains in-frame clones alone and is incomplete. Of 200,000 to 250,000 clones in the sample, about 91% were seen once. The chain has TRBV6-8 and TRBJ2-1; 9 bases are shared with TRBD1. Sequencing was carried out using peripheral blood. The source is a man younger than 45 with acute or convalescent COVID-19. The CDR3 nucleotides read TGTGCCAGCAGTTACTCGGGACAGGGAGCCTACAATGAGCAGTTCTTC. Protein sequence: CASSYSGQGAYNEQFF.